This T cell receptor (beta chain) derives from a study of T cell responses to AZD1222 COVID-19 vaccine. The table came from immunoSEQ multiplex PCR; TCRdb's copy has only in-frame clones and leaves some out. Of about 83,000 clones listed, 75% to 90% are singletons. Germline values: CDR1 SQVTM, CDR2 ANQGSEA. The CDR3 consists of 18 residues. V was pared by 7 bases and J by 6 bases, with 21 bases of the junction left unmatched. The source is an adult who received the AZD1222 COVID-19 vaccine. Specimen: peripheral blood, collected 28 days after the second AZD1222 dose. J is TRBJ1-1 and V is TRBV29-1; 12 bases agree with TRBD1. CDR3 DNA sequence: TGCAGCGCCGAGGGGGAGATCGGGACAGGGGGCGGAGGCGCTGAAGCTTTCTTT. This gives the protein CSAEGEIGTGGGGAEAFF.